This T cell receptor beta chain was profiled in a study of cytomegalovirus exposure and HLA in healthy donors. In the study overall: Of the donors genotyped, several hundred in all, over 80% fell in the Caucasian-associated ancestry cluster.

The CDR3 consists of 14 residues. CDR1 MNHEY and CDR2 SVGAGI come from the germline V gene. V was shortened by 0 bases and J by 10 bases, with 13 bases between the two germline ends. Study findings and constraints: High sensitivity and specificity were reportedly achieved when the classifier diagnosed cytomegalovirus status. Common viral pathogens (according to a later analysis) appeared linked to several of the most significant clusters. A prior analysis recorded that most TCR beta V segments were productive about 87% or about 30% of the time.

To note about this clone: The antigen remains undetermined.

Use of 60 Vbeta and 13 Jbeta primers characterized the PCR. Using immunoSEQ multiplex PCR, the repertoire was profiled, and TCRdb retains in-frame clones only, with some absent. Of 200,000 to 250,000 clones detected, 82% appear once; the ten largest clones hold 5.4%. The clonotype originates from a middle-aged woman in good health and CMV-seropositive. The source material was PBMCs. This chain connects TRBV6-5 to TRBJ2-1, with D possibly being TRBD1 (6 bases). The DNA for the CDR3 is TGTGCCAGCAGTTACTCCCAGCAGGGGAGCGAGCAGTTCTTC. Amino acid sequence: CASSYSQQGSEQFF.